Listed below are T cell receptor beta chains from one sample, sequenced in a study of blood T cells in healthy people across ages. TCRdb passed the 5' RACE reads through MiXCR, listing each CDR3 protein once. Of roughly 720,000 distinct CDR3 sequences listed, 53% are singletons. Sequencing was done on a sample of blood. The receptors originated from a man aged 80 or over in good health. CDR3s include the opening cysteine and the closing phenylalanine or tryptophan.

TRBV2	TRBJ2-7	CASSGDLFSYEQYF
TRBV6-6	TRBJ2-7	CASRGDSRSYEQYF
TRBV12-3/TRBV12-4	TRBJ2-1	CASSPFRDRGNEQFF
TRBV20-1	-	CSARDFMGAPLEQYF
TRBV21-1	TRBJ2-3	CASSKDDEPGPRYAYF
TRBV7-2	TRBJ2-1	CASSRGLADNEQFF
TRBV13	TRBJ1-4	CASSLAEGIAAEKLFF
TRBV5-1	TRBJ2-7	CASSLGGIDEQYF
TRBV3-1	-	CASSQLPSNIQYF
TRBV6-6	TRBJ2-5	CASSYRTGGGEQYF
TRBV5-1	TRBJ2-5	CASSLGTSRVETQYF
TRBV12-3/TRBV12-4	TRBJ2-7	CASSPPHGGIYEQYF
TRBV20-1	TRBJ1-2	CSATPGQTDYTF
TRBV18	TRBJ2-7	CASSPLAGGPSSYEQYF
TRBV11-2	TRBJ1-2	CASSLYGAGGASYGYTF
TRBV7-2	-	CASSLGGTKAYEQYF
TRBV24-1	TRBJ2-5	CATSDRLAGIQETQYF
TRBV10-3	TRBJ1-2	CAINSPGQGYGYTF
TRBV29-1	TRBJ1-1	CSVLTGGGTEAFF
TRBV2	TRBJ2-5	CASSERLEGTQYF
TRBV28	TRBJ1-4	CASSPGTLEKLFF
TRBV7-9	TRBJ2-5	CPQRQEAQYF
TRBV20-1	TRBJ2-7	CSAARLPDADEQYF
TRBV28	TRBJ2-1	CASYKPLGEQFF
TRBV7-9	TRBJ2-1	CASSHPLAVYNEQFF
TRBV12-3/TRBV12-4	TRBJ2-1	CASSWGTGAYNEQFF
TRBV2	TRBJ2-7	CASSADGYRQYF